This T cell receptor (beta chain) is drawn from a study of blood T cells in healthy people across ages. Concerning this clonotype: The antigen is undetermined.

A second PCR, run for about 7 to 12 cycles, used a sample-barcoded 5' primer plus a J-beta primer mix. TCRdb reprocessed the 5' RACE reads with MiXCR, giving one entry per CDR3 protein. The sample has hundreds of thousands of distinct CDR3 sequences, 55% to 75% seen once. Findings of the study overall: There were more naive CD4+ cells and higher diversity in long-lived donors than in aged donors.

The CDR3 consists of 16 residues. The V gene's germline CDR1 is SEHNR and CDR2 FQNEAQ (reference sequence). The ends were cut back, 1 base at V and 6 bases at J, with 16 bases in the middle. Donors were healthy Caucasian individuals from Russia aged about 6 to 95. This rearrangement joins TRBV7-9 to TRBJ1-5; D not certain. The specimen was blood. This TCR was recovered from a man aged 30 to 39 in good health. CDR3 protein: CASSLGSAVVSQPQHF. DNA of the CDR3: TGTGCCAGCAGCTTAGGATCGGCAGTAGTGAGTCAGCCCCAGCATTTT.